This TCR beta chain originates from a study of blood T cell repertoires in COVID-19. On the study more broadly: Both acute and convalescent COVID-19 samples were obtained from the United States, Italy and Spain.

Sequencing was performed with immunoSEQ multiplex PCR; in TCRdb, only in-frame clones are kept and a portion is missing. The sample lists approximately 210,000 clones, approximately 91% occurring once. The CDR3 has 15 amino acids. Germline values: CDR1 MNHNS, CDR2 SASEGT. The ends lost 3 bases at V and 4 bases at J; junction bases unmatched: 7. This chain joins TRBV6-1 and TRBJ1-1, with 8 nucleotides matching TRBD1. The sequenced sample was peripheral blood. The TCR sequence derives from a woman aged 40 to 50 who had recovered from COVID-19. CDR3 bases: TGTGCCAGCAGTGACAGAGGACAGGGTAGCACTGAAGCTTTCTTT. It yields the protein CASSDRGQGSTEAFF.